The clone carrying this T cell receptor (beta chain) showed up just a few times. Antigen unknown. This sample is drawn from a study of early T cells in non-severe SARS-CoV-2 infection. Study at large: The study sequenced bulk RNA from unsorted whole blood, with chains unpaired.

General study points: A preference for anti-spike CD8 responses marked VDJdb matching, which missed private and CD4 specificities.

Researchers attached unique molecular identifiers to individual cDNA molecules. Each CDR3 protein is one row after TCRdb ran MiXCR on the 5' RACE reads. The sample records 30,000 to 40,000 distinct CDR3 sequences, 6% to 7.5% being singletons. The CDR3 spans 14 residues. V gave up 5 bases and J gave up 3 bases; unmatched junction bases: 3. The rearrangement links TRBV12-3 or TRBV12-4 to TRBJ1-2, with 10 nucleotides matching TRBD1. The TCR sequence derives from an adult who was a healthcare worker with PCR-confirmed SARS-CoV-2 infection or an uninfected control (not recorded which). The specimen was whole blood, collected at baseline. The CDR3 protein is CASSPGQGYYGYTF. CDR3 DNA sequence: TGTGCCAGCAGTCCGGGACAGGGGTACTATGGCTACACCTTC.